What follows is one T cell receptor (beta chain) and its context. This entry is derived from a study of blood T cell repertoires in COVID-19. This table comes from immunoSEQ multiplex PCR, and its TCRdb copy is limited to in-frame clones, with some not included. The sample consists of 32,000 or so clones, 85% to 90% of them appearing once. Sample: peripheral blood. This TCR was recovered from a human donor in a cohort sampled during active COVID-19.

The CDR3 region is CASSRAGRNEQFF. CDR3 coding DNA: TGTGCCAGCTCCAGAGCGGGAAGGAATGAGCAGTTCTTC. The genes are TRBV9 and TRBJ2-1, with 7 bases that match TRBD2. This CDR3 has 13 amino acids. V was clipped by 7 bases and J by 7 bases; unmatched bases: 8. CDR1 and CDR2 (germline): SGDLS, YYNGEE.